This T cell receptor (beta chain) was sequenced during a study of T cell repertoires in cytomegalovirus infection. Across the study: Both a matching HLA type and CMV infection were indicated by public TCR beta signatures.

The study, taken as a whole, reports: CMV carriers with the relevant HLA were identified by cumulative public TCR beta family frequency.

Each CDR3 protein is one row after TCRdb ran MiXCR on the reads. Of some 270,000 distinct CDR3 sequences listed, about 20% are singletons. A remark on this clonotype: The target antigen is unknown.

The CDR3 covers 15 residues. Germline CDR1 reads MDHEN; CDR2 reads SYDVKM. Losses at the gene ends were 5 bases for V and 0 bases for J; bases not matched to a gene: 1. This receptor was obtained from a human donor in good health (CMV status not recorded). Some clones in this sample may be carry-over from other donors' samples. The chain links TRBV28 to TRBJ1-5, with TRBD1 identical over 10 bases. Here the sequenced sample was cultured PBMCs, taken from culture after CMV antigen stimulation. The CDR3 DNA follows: TGTGCCAGCAGTAGGACAGGGGGTAGCAATCAGCCCCAGCATTTT. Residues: CASSRTGGSNQPQHF.